This passage covers 29 T cell receptor beta chains from one sample sequenced in a study of T cells in Graves' hyperthyroidism and ophthalmopathy. From RNA transcripts, TCR beta CDR3 regions were amplified. The HTBI primer set drove a first-round RT-PCR of the TCR CDR3. TCRdb re-derived calls from the multiplex PCR reads in MiXCR, one entry per CDR3 protein. The repertoire includes approximately 510,000 distinct CDR3 sequences, over 45% of them detected once, and about 43% sits in the top ten. Input material: peripheral blood or thyroid tissue (not recorded which). Receptors originate from an adult woman with Graves' disease, either hyperthyroidism or ophthalmopathy (not recorded which).

Concerning this clonotype itself: Just one base apart from a much larger clone, this may be a read error. The rearrangement uses TRBV29-1 and TRBJ1-4; no definite D call. The CDR3 contains 11 residues. V lost 1 base, J lost 10 bases, and 7 bases lay in between. The germline V gene encodes CDR1 SQVTM and CDR2 ANQGSEA. The CDR3 spells CSVEGGGKLFF. CDR3 nucleotides: TGCAGCGTTGAAGGGGGTGGAAAACTGTTTTTT.

The J gene is TRBJ1-4, the V gene TRBV5-1; 9 bases align to TRBD1. J lost 5 bases, V lost 3 bases, and 5 bases had no gene match. This CDR3 has 15 amino acids. The germline V gene has CDR1 SGHRS and CDR2 YFSETQ. This CDR3 reads CASSYSGTGNEKLFF. In DNA, the CDR3 is TGCGCCAGCAGCTATTCCGGGACAGGGAATGAAAAACTGTTTTTT.

V and J are TRBV29-1 and TRBJ2-5; tentative D call: TRBD2 (5 bases). The V end was cut by 1 base, the J end by 5 bases, with 11 bases between. Germline-derived CDR1 and CDR2 are SQVTM and ANQGSEA. The CDR3 sequence is 13 residues long. The CDR3: CSVEGGVGETQYF. The CDR3 bases are TGCAGCGTTGAAGGGGGAGTTGGGGAGACCCAGTACTTC.

This rearrangement joins TRBV5-5 to TRBJ1-5, with D perhaps TRBD1 (6 bases). Germline-derived CDR1 and CDR2 are SGHKS and YYEKEE (reference sequence). The length of the CDR3 is 16 residues. Trimming removed 4 bases at V and 0 bases at J, with 14 bases between. Here the CDR3 DNA reads TGTGCCAGCAGCGCGGACAGTCCATATAGCAATCAGCCCCAGCATTTT. It encodes CASSADSPYSNQPQHF.

This clonotype was recorded many times. The chain combines TRBV6-5 with TRBJ1-5; 7 nucleotides match TRBD1. The CDR3 consists of 14 residues. V dropped 7 bases and J dropped 1; count of bases not matched to a gene: 4. Germline-derived CDR1 and CDR2 are MNHEY and SVGAGI. In DNA form, the CDR3 reads TGTGCCAGCAAGCGGGGACAGAGCAATCAGCCCCAGCATTTT. Its translation is CASKRGQSNQPQHF.

The J gene is TRBJ1-2, the V gene TRBV15, with D hard to call. The V and J ends lost 0 bases and 3 bases respectively, with 8 bases between them. There are 14 residues in the CDR3. Per germline, CDR1 LNHNV and CDR2 YYDKDF (reference sequence). DNA for the CDR3: TGTGCCACCAGCAGAGATTTTACGGACTATGGCTACACCTTC. It yields the protein CATSRDFTDYGYTF. The full variable domain, with the rest looked up from reference TRBV15 and TRBJ1-2, is DAMVIQNPRYQVTQFGKPVTLSCSQTLNHNVMYWYQQKSSQAPKLLFHYYDKDFNNEADTPDNFQSRRPNTSFCFLDIRSPGLGDTAMYLCATSRDFTDYGYTFGSGTRLTVV.

The chain recombines TRBV20-1 with TRBJ1-1; D is ambiguous. Trimming left V 1 base short and J 0 bases short, with 6 bases between. Germline CDR1 and CDR2: DFQATT and SNEGSKA (reference sequence). There are 13 residues in the CDR3. As DNA, the CDR3 is TGCAGTGCTAGAGCAGGAATGAACACTGAAGCTTTCTTT. It specifies CSARAGMNTEAFF.

This clonotype was picked up many times. The chain uses TRBV29-1 and TRBJ1-1; D uncertain. Germline V lookup: CDR1 SQVTM, CDR2 ANQGSEA. V dropped 3 bases and J dropped 0 bases, with 11 bases sitting between them. There are 14 residues in the CDR3. CDR3 nucleotides: TGCAGCGTTGAGGGTCCAGCCATGAACACTGAAGCTTTCTTT. Residues: CSVEGPAMNTEAFF.

The genes are TRBV9 and TRBJ2-7, with TRBD1 matching 7 bases. V was pared by 3 bases and J by 5 bases, with 8 bases of the junction left unmatched. CDR3 length: 14 residues. Germline assignment: CDR1 SGDLS and CDR2 YYNGEE. This CDR3 is CASSAWDSTHEQYF. The CDR3 DNA follows: TGTGCCAGCAGCGCCTGGGACAGCACCCACGAGCAGTACTTC.

The chain employs TRBV20-1 and TRBJ2-2; no clear D. Looked up from germline, CDR1 is DFQATT and CDR2 is SNEGSKA (reference sequence). This CDR3 is 11 amino acids long. The V end was cut by 5 bases, the J end by 3 bases, with 4 bases between. Here the CDR3 reads CSAQYTGELFF. Here the CDR3 DNA reads TGCAGTGCTCAATACACCGGGGAGCTGTTTTTT.

A single count supports this clonotype. The chain couples TRBV7-3 to TRBJ2-7; D is possibly TRBD1 or TRBD2 (5 bases each). The CDR3 length is 13 residues. V dropped 5 bases and J dropped 2 bases, with 10 bases sitting between them. The germline gives CDR1 SGHTA, CDR2 FQGTGA. As DNA, the CDR3 is TGTGCCAGCAGCGTCGGGGCGACCTACGAGCAGTACTTC. Residues: CASSVGATYEQYF.

In its sample, this clonotype was seen a few times. This may arise from a read error, as a much more abundant clone is one base away. This chain links TRBV7-8 with TRBJ1-2; D perhaps matches TRBD1 (5 bases). There are 16 residues in the CDR3. V was cut by 7 bases and J by 4 bases, with 22 bases left in between. Germline V gives CDR1 SGHVS, CDR2 FQNEAQ. The chain's CDR3 is CASNSVDWGEGYGYTF. The CDR3, as DNA: TGTGCCAGCAACTCTGTTGACTGGGGGGAGGGCTATGGCTACACCTTC. Based on the CDR3 plus reference TRBV7-8 and TRBJ1-2, the full variable domain is GAGVSQSPRYKVAKRGQDVALRCDPISGHVSLFWYQQALGQGPEFLTYFQNEAQLDKSGLPSDRFFAERPEGSVSTLKIQRTQQEDSAVYLCASNSVDWGEGYGYTFGSGTRLTVV.

J is TRBJ1-4 and V is TRBV15; D is uncertain. There are 13 residues in the CDR3. V was pared by 3 bases and J by 7 bases, with 9 bases between. Germline CDR1 and CDR2: LNHNV and YYDKDF (reference sequence). CDR3 in amino acids: CATSRGNGEKLFF. CDR3 sequence (DNA): TGTGCCACCAGCAGGGGCAACGGTGAAAAACTGTTTTTT.

This chain joins TRBV7-2 and TRBJ2-5, with D perhaps assigned TRBD1 or TRBD2 (7 bases each). Germline V gene sequence: CDR1 SGHTA, CDR2 FQGNSA. V shed 7 bases and J shed 5 bases, with 23 bases lying between them. The CDR3 sequence is 16 residues long. As DNA, the CDR3 is TGTGCCAGCACCAGGGGGGGCCAGGGGACCAGGGAGACCCAGTACTTC. Translated: CASTRGGQGTRETQYF.

This clonotype was observed at least ten times. V gene TRBV7-3 combines with J gene TRBJ1-1; the D is unclear. V was cut by 5 bases and J by 9 bases, with 19 bases left in between. Germline V lookup: CDR1 SGHTA, CDR2 FQGTGA. This CDR3 contains 14 residues. CDR3 in amino acids: CASSPHSGVEQAFF. In nucleotides, the CDR3 is TGTGCCAGCAGCCCACACTCCGGGGTGGAACAAGCTTTCTTT.

This clonotype came up many times. The CDR3 nucleotides read TGCAGCGTCAGGGGAGCCTCCTACGAGCAGTACTTC. This gives the protein CSVRGASYEQYF. This sequence joins TRBV29-1 and TRBJ2-7; TRBD1 is a possible D gene (6 bases). The CDR3 spans 12 residues. V shed 6 bases and J shed 0 bases, with 9 bases lying between them. Germline V CDR1 and CDR2: SQVTM, ANQGSEA.

This chain uses TRBV12-3 or TRBV12-4 with TRBJ2-2; possible D gene TRBD2, 6 bases. Trimming stripped 5 bases from V and 1 base from J, with 11 bases between. This CDR3 is built from 15 residues. Here the CDR3 reads CASSTGTLNTGELFF. For the CDR3, the DNA is TGTGCCAGCAGTACCGGGACTCTGAACACCGGGGAGCTGTTTTTT.

The chain recombines TRBV20-1 with TRBJ2-6; 7 nucleotides agree with TRBD2. V was pared by 6 bases and J by 2 bases, with 7 bases of the junction left unmatched. Germline lookup yields CDR1 DFQATT and CDR2 SNEGSKA (reference sequence). This CDR3 has 15 amino acids. The CDR3 loop is CSAPRAGAGANVLTF. CDR3 DNA sequence: TGCAGTGCCCCCCGGGCGGGAGCTGGGGCCAACGTCCTGACTTTC.

The chain combines TRBV13 with TRBJ1-2, with no clear D. The CDR3 spans 14 residues. Germline V gene sequence: CDR1 PRHDT, CDR2 FYEKMQ (reference sequence). V dropped 3 bases and J dropped 8 bases, with 16 bases sitting between them. The CDR3 DNA reads TGTGCCAGCAGCTTGGACGGGGATGGCTACGGCTACACCTTC. Its protein is CASSLDGDGYGYTF.

In DNA form, the CDR3 reads TGTGCCAGCAGCCCAGACCTGACAGGATCCCTCTATGGCTACACCTTC. Translated: CASSPDLTGSLYGYTF. The rearrangement uses TRBV7-9 and TRBJ1-2; D is possibly TRBD1 (6 bases). The V end lost 5 bases, the J end lost 4 bases, and 20 bases lay between the germline ends. Germline loops: CDR1 SEHNR, CDR2 FQNEAQ (reference sequence). The CDR3 is 16 amino acids.

Ten or more counts support this clonotype. This sequence joins TRBV12-3 or TRBV12-4 and TRBJ1-1; D is uncertain. The CDR3 sequence is 13 residues long. V lost 10 bases and J 0 bases, leaving 12 bases between the germline ends. CDR3 protein: CAISKTMNTEAFF. The DNA of the CDR3 is TGTGCCATCTCGAAAACAATGAACACTGAAGCTTTCTTT.

The rearrangement links TRBV7-3 to TRBJ2-3; tentative D call: TRBD2 (6 bases). This CDR3 comprises 15 residues. Trimming took off 4 bases at V and 4 bases at J, with 15 bases between the two ends. CDR1 and CDR2 from the germline V gene are SGHTA and FQGTGA. The chain's CDR3 is CASSSVPGVSDTQYF. The CDR3 DNA follows: TGTGCCAGCAGCTCCGTTCCGGGAGTTTCAGATACGCAGTATTTT.

For this clonotype: A much larger clone lies a single base off, so this may be a read error. This sequence joins TRBV12-3 or TRBV12-4 and TRBJ1-1; a possible D gene is TRBD1 (6 bases). The V and J ends lost 4 bases and 1 base respectively, with 16 bases between them. This CDR3 has 16 amino acids. In nucleotides, the CDR3 is TGTGCCAGCAGTTACGGGGGGGCGGTCTCGAACACTGAAGCTTTCTTT. Its translation: CASSYGGAVSNTEAFF.

The chain links TRBV28 to TRBJ1-1; TRBD1 might be the D (5 bases). Trimming stripped 7 bases from V and 5 bases from J, with 17 bases between. Germline V gives CDR1 MDHEN, CDR2 SYDVKM. The CDR3 has 14 residues. In DNA, the CDR3 is TGTGCCAGCAACTCCTGGGGGGGGTCTACTGAAGCTTTCTTT. Translated, it gives CASNSWGGSTEAFF.

This clonotype was counted ten times or more. This chain connects TRBV7-2 to TRBJ2-5; D gene uncertain. The V and J ends lost 1 base and 3 bases respectively, with 3 bases between them. There are 12 residues in the CDR3. Germline V CDR1 and CDR2: SGHTA, FQGNSA. The chain's CDR3 is CASSLVEETQYF. CDR3 sequence (DNA): TGTGCCAGCAGCTTAGTGGAAGAGACCCAGTACTTC.

Comments on this clonotype: A junction end diverges from the germline sequence, so it may reflect a read error. V and J are TRBV7-9 and TRBJ2-7, with D perhaps TRBD2 (5 bases). The CDR3 length is 17 residues. Germline-derived CDR1 and CDR2 are SEHNR and FQNEAQ (reference sequence). In nucleotides, the CDR3 is TGTGCCAGCGGCTTAGGCGGTCAGGAGCGGAGAAATGCCGAGCAGTACTTC. Its protein is CASGLGGQERRNAEQYF.

This clonotype was counted only a few times. The V gene is TRBV12-3 or TRBV12-4, the J gene TRBJ1-5, with 8 bases that match TRBD1. The CDR3 loop spans 16 amino acids. The ends lost 1 base at V and 5 bases at J; junction bases unmatched: 7. CDR3 amino acids: CASSLVTGQGHQPQHF. The CDR3 bases are TGTGCCAGCAGTTTAGTTACCGGACAGGGACATCAGCCCCAGCATTTT.

This clonotype was recorded a few times. The rearrangement uses TRBV7-9 and TRBJ1-5; TRBD1 matches at 8 bases. CDR1 and CDR2 from the germline V gene are SEHNR and FQNEAQ (reference sequence). J gave up 3 bases and V 5 bases, and 6 bases lay outside the gene matches. The CDR3 consists of 15 residues. The CDR3 DNA follows: TGTGCCAGCAGCGGAGGACAGGGCAACAATCAGCCCCAGCATTTT. Protein: CASSGGQGNNQPQHF.

The J gene is TRBJ1-3, the V gene TRBV10-3; tentatively, D is TRBD1 (5 bases). Trimming removed 6 bases at V and 0 bases at J, with 12 bases between. The CDR3 length is 15 residues. Germline CDR1 is ENHRY and CDR2 is SYGVKD. The CDR3 loop reads CAIRPTESSGNTIYF. DNA for the CDR3: TGTGCCATCAGGCCGACAGAGAGCTCTGGAAACACCATATATTTT.